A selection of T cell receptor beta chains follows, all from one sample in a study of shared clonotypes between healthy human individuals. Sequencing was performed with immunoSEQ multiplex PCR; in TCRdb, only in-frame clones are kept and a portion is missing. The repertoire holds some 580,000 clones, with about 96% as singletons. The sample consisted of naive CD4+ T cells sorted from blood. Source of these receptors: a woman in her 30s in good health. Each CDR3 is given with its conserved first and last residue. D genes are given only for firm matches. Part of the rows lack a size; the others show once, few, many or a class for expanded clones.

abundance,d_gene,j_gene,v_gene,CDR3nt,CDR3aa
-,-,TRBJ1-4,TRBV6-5,TGTGCCAGCAGTTATCGCAGCCATAATGAAAAACTGTTTTTT,CASSYRSHNEKLFF
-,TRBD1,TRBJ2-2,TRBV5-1,TGCGCCAGCAGCTGGGGACAGGGTAGCGGGGAGCTGTTTTTT,CASSWGQGSGELFF
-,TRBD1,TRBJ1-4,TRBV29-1,TGCAGCGTCGGTGACAGGGCTAATGAAAAACTGTTTTTT,CSVGDRANEKLFF
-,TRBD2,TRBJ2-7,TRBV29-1,TGCAGCGTTGATACTAGCGGGGGCCACAGCGAGCAGTACTTC,CSVDTSGGHSEQYF
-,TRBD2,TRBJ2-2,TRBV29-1,TGCAGCGTAGCTGCCTGGGAGAGGCGGGAGGGCTTGCCCGGGGAGCTGTTTTTT,CSVAAWERREGLPGELFF
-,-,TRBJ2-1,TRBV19,TGTGCCAGTAGTATGGTCCTAGCGAACAATGAGCAGTTCTTC,CASSMVLANNEQFF
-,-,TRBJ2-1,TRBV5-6,TGTGCCAGCAGCTGGTCCAGCATTGCCCTACAGTTCTTC,CASSWSSIALQFF
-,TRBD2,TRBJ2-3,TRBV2,TGTGCCAGCAACGAGGTCGGACTAGCCCCAGATACGCAGTATTTT,CASNEVGLAPDTQYF
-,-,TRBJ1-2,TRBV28,TGTGCCAGCAGTTGGGACGCCGGCGCTAACTATGGCTACACCTTC,CASSWDAGANYGYTF
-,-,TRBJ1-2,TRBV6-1,TGTGCCAGCAGCGCGGGGGGGGACTATGGCTACACCTTC,CASSAGGDYGYTF
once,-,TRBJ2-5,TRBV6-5,TGTGCCAGCAGCCTGGGGGGGCCCCAAGAGACCCAGTACTTC,CASSLGGPQETQYF
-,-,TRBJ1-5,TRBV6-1,TGTGCCAGCAGTGAAGTGGGGTGGAAGAGGCGCCAGCCCCAGCATTTT,CASSEVGWKRRQPQHF
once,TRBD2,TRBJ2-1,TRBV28,TGTGCCAGCAGTACGTTGTTGGGACTAGTCGTGGGAAATGAGCAGTTCTTC,CASSTLLGLVVGNEQFF
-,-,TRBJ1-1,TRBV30,TGTGCCTGGAGTGAAGAAATGAACACTGAAGCTTTCTTT,CAWSEEMNTEAFF
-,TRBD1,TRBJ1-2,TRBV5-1,TGCGCCAGCAGCACCCTGGGACAGGGGTACGGCTACACCTTC,CASSTLGQGYGYTF
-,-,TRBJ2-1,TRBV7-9,TGTGCCAGCAGCTACGATCTGGGGAAGGCCCCTGCACACAATGAGCAGTTCTTC,CASSYDLGKAPAHNEQFF
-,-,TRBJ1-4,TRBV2,TGTGCCAGCACCCTGGGTAGGGTTAATGAAAAACTGTTTTTT,CASTLGRVNEKLFF
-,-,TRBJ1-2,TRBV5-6,TGTGCCAGCACCTGGGGACGGTCATATGGCTACACCTTC,CASTWGRSYGYTF
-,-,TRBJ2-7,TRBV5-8,TGTGCCAGCAGCCTGAGCTCCTACGAGCAGTACTTC,CASSLSSYEQYF
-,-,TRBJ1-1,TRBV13,TGTGCCAGCAGCACCCCCGGGACGTTCATGGTCCCCCTTGCGAACACTGAAGCTTTCTTT,CASSTPGTFMVPLANTEAFF
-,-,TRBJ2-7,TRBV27,TGTGCCAGCAGTAGTAGCTACGAGCAGTACTTC,CASSSSYEQYF
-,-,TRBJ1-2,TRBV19,TGTGCCAGTAGGCCGCCGACAGGTGATAACTATGGCTACACCTTC,CASRPPTGDNYGYTF
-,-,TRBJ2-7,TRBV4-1,TGCGCCAGCAGCCACAGGACCCCCTACGAGCAGTACTTC,CASSHRTPYEQYF
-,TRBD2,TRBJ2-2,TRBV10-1,TGCGCCAGCAGTGAGCCTAGCGGGAGGGCCTCGACCGGGGAGCTGTTTTTT,CASSEPSGRASTGELFF
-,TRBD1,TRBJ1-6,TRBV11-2,TGTGCCAGCAGCTGGGTTATAGGACAGGGGATTACACCCCTCCACTTT,CASSWVIGQGITPLHF
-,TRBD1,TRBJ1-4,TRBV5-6,TGTGCCAGCAGCTTGGGGCCCGGGACAGGGGTCGAAAAACTGTTTTTT,CASSLGPGTGVEKLFF
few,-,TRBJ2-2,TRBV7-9,TGTGCCAGCAGCCAGACAGGAAAAGGCCGGGAGCTGTTTTTT,CASSQTGKGRELFF
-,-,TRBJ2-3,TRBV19,TGTGCCAGTAGTTGGAAGGTGACAGATACGCAGTATTTT,CASSWKVTDTQYF
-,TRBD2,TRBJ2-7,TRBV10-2,TGCGCCAGCACCAAGCGGGAGAGGGCCTACGAGCAGTACTTC,CASTKRERAYEQYF
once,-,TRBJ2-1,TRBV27,TGTGCCAGCAGTTTAAGGGGAGTTGAGCAGTTCTTC,CASSLRGVEQFF
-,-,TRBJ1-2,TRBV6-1,TGTGCCAGCAACGACGGCCCGACCTATGGCTACACCTTC,CASNDGPTYGYTF
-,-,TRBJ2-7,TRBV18,TGTGCCAGCTCACCAGGCAGCTCCTACGAGCAGTACTTC,CASSPGSSYEQYF
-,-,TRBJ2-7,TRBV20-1,TGCAGTGCCGGCCCCCCCTACGAGCAGTACTTC,CSAGPPYEQYF
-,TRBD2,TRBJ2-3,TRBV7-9,TGTGCCAGCAGCCCCGGGACTAGCGGGAGGATACTGACAGATACGCAGTATTTT,CASSPGTSGRILTDTQYF
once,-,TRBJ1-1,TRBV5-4,TGTGCCAGCAGCCTCGACCGGGGAGCCCCACGGTTGAACACTGAAGCTTTCTTT,CASSLDRGAPRLNTEAFF
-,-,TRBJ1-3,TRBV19,TGTGCCAGTAGTCCCCTTGAAGGGAACTCTGGAAACACCATATATTTT,CASSPLEGNSGNTIYF
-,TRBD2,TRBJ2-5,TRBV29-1,TGCAGCGTTGACGGGACTAGCGGGAGGAGGAGGAGAGAGACCCAGTACTTC,CSVDGTSGRRRRETQYF
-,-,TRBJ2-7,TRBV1,TGCACCAGCAGCCAACTCAACGGGACTAGCGTGAAAATTACCTACGAGCAGTACTTC,CTSSQLNGTSVKITYEQYF
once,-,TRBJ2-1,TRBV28,TGTGCCAGCACCCGGGCCTCACTCAATGAGCAGTTCTTC,CASTRASLNEQFF
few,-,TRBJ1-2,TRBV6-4,TGTGCCAGCAGTGACTCGGGTTATGGCTACACCTTC,CASSDSGYGYTF
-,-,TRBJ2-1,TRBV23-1,TGCGCCAGCAGACACAGCGAAATAGGGGTCAGGGTCAATGAGCAGTTCTTC,CASRHSEIGVRVNEQFF
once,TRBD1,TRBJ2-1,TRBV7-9,TGTGCCAGCAGCTCTACGGGACAGGGGGGCGGTGAGCAGTTCTTC,CASSSTGQGGGEQFF
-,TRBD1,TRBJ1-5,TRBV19,TGTGCCAGTAGGCCGGGACAGGGAGTTGTTGTCCAGCCCCAGCATTTT,CASRPGQGVVVQPQHF
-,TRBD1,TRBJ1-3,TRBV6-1,TGTGCCAGCAGTTTAGGACAGGGCTTTGGAAACACCATATATTTT,CASSLGQGFGNTIYF
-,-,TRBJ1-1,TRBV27,TGTGCCAGCAGTTTATTCCCGGGGTCGAACACTGAAGCTTTCTTT,CASSLFPGSNTEAFF
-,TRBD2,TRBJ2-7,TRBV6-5,TGTGCCAGCAGTCCCGGACTAGTCTATGAGCAGTACTTC,CASSPGLVYEQYF
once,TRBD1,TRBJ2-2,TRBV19,TGTGCCAGTAGGCCAGGGGGCGCAGTAATCTATACCGGGGAGCTGTTTTTT,CASRPGGAVIYTGELFF
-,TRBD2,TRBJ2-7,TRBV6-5,TGTGCCAGCAGGGTTAGCGGGAGTGGCTCCTACGAGCAGTACTTC,CASRVSGSGSYEQYF